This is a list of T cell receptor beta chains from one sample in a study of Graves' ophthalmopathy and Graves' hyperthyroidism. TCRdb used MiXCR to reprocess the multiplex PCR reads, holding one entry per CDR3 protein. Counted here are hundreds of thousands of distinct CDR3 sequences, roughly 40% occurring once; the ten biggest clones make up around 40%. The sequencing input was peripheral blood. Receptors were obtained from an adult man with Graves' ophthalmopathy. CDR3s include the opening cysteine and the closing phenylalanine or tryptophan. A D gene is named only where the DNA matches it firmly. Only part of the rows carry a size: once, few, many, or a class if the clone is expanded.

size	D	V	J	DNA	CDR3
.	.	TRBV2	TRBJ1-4	TGTGCCAGCAGTGGGTGGCTGGGTAATAATGAAGAAAAACTGTTTTTT	CASSGWLGNNEEKLFF
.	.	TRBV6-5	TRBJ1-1	TGTGCCAGCAGTTACCTCAGGGATCGGGACACTGAAGCTTTCTTT	CASSYLRDRDTEAFF
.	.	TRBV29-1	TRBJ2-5	TGCAGCCCTGGAGGGCCGGGTGGAGAGACCCAGTACTTC	CSPGGPGGETQYF
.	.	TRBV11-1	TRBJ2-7	TGTGCCAGCAGCTATTTACAGACCTACGAGCAGTACTTC	CASSYLQTYEQYF
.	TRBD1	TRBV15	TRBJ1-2	TGTGCCACCAGCAGAGATGGGGACAGTTTCAAAGGCTACACCTTC	CATSRDGDSFKGYTF
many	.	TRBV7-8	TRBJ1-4	TGTGCCAGCAGCCCTTGGACAGCAACTAATGAAAAACTGTTTTTT	CASSPWTATNEKLFF
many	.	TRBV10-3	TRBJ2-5	TGTGCCATCAGTAGGACAGCTCAAGAGACCCAGTACTTC	CAISRTAQETQYF
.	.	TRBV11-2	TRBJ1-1	TGTGCCAGCAGCTTAGTGGCCAGTATGAACACTGAAGCTTTCTTT	CASSLVASMNTEAFF
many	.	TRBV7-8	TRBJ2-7	TGTGCCAGCAGCTTAGGCCCGGACAGCACCTACGAGCAGTACTTC	CASSLGPDSTYEQYF
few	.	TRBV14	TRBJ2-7	TGTGCCAGCAGCCATGGAGGCGGGTCCACACACGAGCAGTACTTC	CASSHGGGSTHEQYF
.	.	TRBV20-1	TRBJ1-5	TGCAGTGCGTCACAACCTCTAGGAGATCAGCCCCAGCATTTT	CSASQPLGDQPQHF
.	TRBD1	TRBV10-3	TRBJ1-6	TGTGCCAGCAGTTCGGACAGGTTTCCCCTCCACTTT	CASSSDRFPLHF
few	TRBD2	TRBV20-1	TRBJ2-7	TGCAGTGCTAGAGATAGTCTAGCGGGAGCCTACGAGCAGTACTTC	CSARDSLAGAYEQYF
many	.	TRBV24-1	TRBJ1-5	TGTGCCAGCAGTGACGGGACCGTCGATAGCAATCAGCCCCAGCATTTT	CASSDGTVDSNQPQHF
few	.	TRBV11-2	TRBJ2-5	TGTGCCAGCAGCCTTAAGCCGCCGAGTCCTTCTTGGTTAGAGACCCAGTACTTC	CASSLKPPSPSWLETQYF
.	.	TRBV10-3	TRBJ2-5	TGTGCCAGCAGTTACTCTGTGGGAGAGGAGACCCAGTACTTC	CASSYSVGEETQYF
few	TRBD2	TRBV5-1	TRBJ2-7	TGCGCCAGCAGCTCCCTAGCGGGAGCTTCCTACGAGCAGTACTTC	CASSSLAGASYEQYF
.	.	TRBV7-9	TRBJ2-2	TGTGCCGGTCACCACAACACCGGGGAGCTGTTTTTT	CAGHHNTGELFF
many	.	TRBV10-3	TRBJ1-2	TGTGCCAGTGCGGGACACGACTATGGCTACACCTTC	CASAGHDYGYTF
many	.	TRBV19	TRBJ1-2	TGTGCCAGTAGCCGAGGAAGGAATGGCTACACCTTC	CASSRGRNGYTF
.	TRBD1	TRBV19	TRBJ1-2	TGTGCCAGCATGGACAGGAGTGGCTACACCTTC	CASMDRSGYTF
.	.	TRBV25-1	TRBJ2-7	TGTGCCAGCAGCCGCGGACGGAACTACGAGCAGTACTTC	CASSRGRNYEQYF
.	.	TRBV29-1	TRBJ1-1	TGCAGCGTTTGGCAGGGACACACTGAAGCTTTCTTT	CSVWQGHTEAFF
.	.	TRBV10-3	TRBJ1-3	TGTGCCATCAGTTTCTCCGGGGGCTCTGGAAACACCATATATTTT	CAISFSGGSGNTIYF
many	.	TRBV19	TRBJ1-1	TGTGCCAGTAGTGTCTGGGGGACGAACACTGAAGCTTTCTTT	CASSVWGTNTEAFF
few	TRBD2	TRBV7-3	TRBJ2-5	TGTGCCAGCAGCTCTACTAGCGGGAGAGGAGAGACCCAGTACTTC	CASSSTSGRGETQYF
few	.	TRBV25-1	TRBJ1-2	TGTGCCAGCAGTTCGGACGGTTTCAGAAACTATGGCTACACCTTC	CASSSDGFRNYGYTF
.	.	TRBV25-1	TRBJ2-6	TGTGCCAGCGGGGGTGACAGCGCTGGGGCCAACGTCCTGACTTTC	CASGGDSAGANVLTF
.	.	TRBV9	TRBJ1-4	TGTGCCAGCAGCCCCCTTTTCGGAGGTAATGAAAAACTGTTTTTT	CASSPLFGGNEKLFF
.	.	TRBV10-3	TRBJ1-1	TGTGCCATCAGTTACGTTTGGGGAGGAAACACTGAAGCTTTCTTT	CAISYVWGGNTEAFF
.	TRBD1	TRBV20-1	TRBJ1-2	TGCAGGGCCGGGACAGGGGTTTTTGGCTACACCTTC	CRAGTGVFGYTF
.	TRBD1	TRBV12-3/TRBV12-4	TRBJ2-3	TGTGCCAGCAGTCAAACCTACAGGGGCGGTGGCACAGATACGCAGTATTTT	CASSQTYRGGGTDTQYF
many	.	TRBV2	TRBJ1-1	TGTGCCAGCAGACAGGGCCCTGGATTGGCTGAAGCTTTCTTT	CASRQGPGLAEAFF
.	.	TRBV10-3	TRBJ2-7	TGTGCCAGCACCTCTTCCGGCGAGCAGTACTTC	CASTSSGEQYF
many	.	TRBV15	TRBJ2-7	TGTGCCACCATGGGCTCAGGGGCCTACGAGCAGTACTTC	CATMGSGAYEQYF
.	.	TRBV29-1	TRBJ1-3	TGCAGCCGTGGAACCTCTGGAAACACCATATATTTT	CSRGTSGNTIYF
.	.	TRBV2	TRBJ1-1	TGTGCCAGCATCGGACGGGAAAACACTGAAGCTTTCTTT	CASIGRENTEAFF
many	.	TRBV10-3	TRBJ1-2	TGTGCCATCAGTGAGTCGTCCCAGCTGGATGGCTACACCTTC	CAISESSQLDGYTF
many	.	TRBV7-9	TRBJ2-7	TGTGCCAGCAGCTTAGGTCCCTATATGTACTTC	CASSLGPYMYF
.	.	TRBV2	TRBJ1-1	TGTGCCAGCAAAAGTGAGGGGATCACTGAAGCTTTCTTT	CASKSEGITEAFF
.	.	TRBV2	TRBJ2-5	TGTGCCAGCAGCCTTCAAGGCAGGGTGGAGACCCAGTACTTC	CASSLQGRVETQYF
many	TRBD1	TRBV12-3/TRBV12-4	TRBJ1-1	TGTGCCAGCAGCCTAACGACAGGGCGGAACACTGAAGCTTTCTTT	CASSLTTGRNTEAFF
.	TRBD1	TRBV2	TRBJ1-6	TGTGCCAGCAGACCCGACAGGGGGCAACCTCAGCCCCTCCACTTT	CASRPDRGQPQPLHF
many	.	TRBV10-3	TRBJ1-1	TGTGCCATCAGTGAGTCACGGGGTTGGGCTTTCTTT	CAISESRGWAFF
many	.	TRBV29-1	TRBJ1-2	TGCAGCGTTGATCGCCTCAACTATGGCTACACCTTC	CSVDRLNYGYTF